This TCR beta chain was observed in a study of CD8 T cells in ankylosing spondylitis. The length of the CDR3 is 14 residues. After removal of 3 bases from V and 5 bases from J, the junction contained 3 bases not matched to a gene. CDR1 SGHRS and CDR2 YFSETQ come from the germline V gene. Quantitative 5'-RACE with molecular barcodes produced the TCR beta libraries. From the 5' RACE reads, TCRdb called clonotypes with MiXCR, one entry per CDR3 protein. The data hold about 280,000 distinct CDR3 sequences, with 15% to 25% observed a single time. Ten or more counts support this clonotype. The rearrangement uses TRBV5-1 and TRBJ2-3; 10 bases are shared with TRBD1. The TCR comes from a male donor with ankylosing spondylitis or in good health (not recorded which). Source material: blood, either unsorted or a sorted T cell fraction (not recorded which). The CDR3 region has the DNA TGCGCCAGCAGCTCGGACAGGGGGAAAGATACGCAGTATTTT. As protein: CASSSDRGKDTQYF.